This entry lists 4 T cell receptor beta chains sequenced from one sample in a study of cytomegalovirus exposure and HLA in healthy donors. A multiplex PCR was run with 60 Vbeta primers and 13 Jbeta primers. The repertoire was sequenced with immunoSEQ multiplex PCR; TCRdb's copy has only in-frame clones and lacks some. The data contain roughly 170,000 clones, 84% of them seen just once; the ten biggest clones take up approximately 1.2%. The specimen sequenced was PBMCs. These receptors were collected from a girl between 2 and 10 years old in good health and CMV-seropositive.

The CDR3 here is CASSPQQGAFRNQPQHF. The DNA for the CDR3 is TGTGCCAGCAGCCCCCAGCAGGGGGCCTTTCGCAATCAGCCCCAGCATTTT. The genes are TRBV21-1 and TRBJ1-5; the D call in the table, TRBD1, was not verified against the DNA. TRBV21-1 is a pseudogene. The CDR3 runs 17 residues.

V and J are TRBV4-2 and TRBJ2-7; 10 nucleotides line up with TRBD2. This CDR3 is 18 amino acids long. Germline CDR1 reads LGHNA; CDR2 reads YNFKEQ. Trimming at V came to 3 bases and at J to 0 bases, leaving 11 bases not matched to a gene. This chain's CDR3 is CASSHLTRTSGDSYEQYF. The CDR3 DNA is TGTGCCAGCAGCCACCTAACAAGGACTAGCGGAGACTCCTACGAGCAGTACTTC.

V usage is TRBV30 and J usage is TRBJ2-7; 8 bases are shared with TRBD1. The CDR3 runs 13 residues. Unmatched junction bases numbered 8, after V lost 3 bases and J lost 7 bases. CDR1 and CDR2 from the germline V gene are GTSNPN and SVGIG (reference sequence). The CDR3 nucleotides are TGTGCCTGGAGAGGGCAGGGGGCGGGGGAGCAGTACTTC. This sequence encodes CAWRGQGAGEQYF. The whole variable domain, filled in from reference TRBV30 and TRBJ2-7, reads SQTIHQWPATLVQPVGSPLSLECTVEGTSNPNLYWYRQAAGRGLQLLFYSVGIGQISSEVPQNLSASRPQDRQFILSSKKLLLSDSGFYLCAWRGQGAGEQYFGPGTRLTVT.

The gene calls are TRBV7-8 and TRBJ2-2, with 7 bases lining up with TRBD1. Losses at the gene ends were 5 bases for V and 7 bases for J; bases not matched to a gene: 7. Germline loops: CDR1 SGHVS, CDR2 FQNEAQ. This CDR3 is 14 amino acids long. DNA of the CDR3: TGTGCCAGCAGCCTAGACAGGGTGAGCGGGGAGCTGTTTTTT. This sequence encodes CASSLDRVSGELFF.